A selection of T cell receptor beta chains follows, all from one sample in a study of a mutant IDH1 vaccine in newly diagnosed glioma. Assay: immunoSEQ multiplex PCR; the TCRdb copy retains only in-frame clones and omits some. The table lists about 81,000 clones, 70% to 90% of them singletons. No antigen has been identified for these receptors. Source: PBMCs, taken from a glioma patient whose treatment included an IDH1 peptide vaccine. All receptors come from a young man with glioma. Some clones in this sample may be carry-over from other donors' samples. The CDR3 runs from the conserved cysteine through the conserved F or W. Fields, in order: CDR3 DNA, CDR3 protein, clone size, V gene, D gene, J gene. D genes are given only for firm matches. Clone size appears in some rows only: once, few, many, or a class for an expanded clone.

CDR3 DNA: TGTGCCAGCAGCAGATCCGGGACAGCTACCCGTAATTCACCCCTCCACTTT
CDR3 protein: CASSRSGTATRNSPLHF
clone size: NA
V gene: TRBV5-4
D gene: TRBD1
J gene: TRBJ1-6

CDR3 DNA: TGTGCCAGCAGCAAAGCGAAGCGGGAGGGCATCCACGAGCAGTACTTC
CDR3 protein: CASSKAKREGIHEQYF
clone size: once
V gene: TRBV21-1
D gene: NA
J gene: TRBJ2-7

CDR3 DNA: TGTGCCAGCAGCAAAGTGCAGGTGGGGGGGATGGTTGAGACCCAGTACTTC
CDR3 protein: CASSKVQVGGMVETQYF
clone size: NA
V gene: TRBV21-1
D gene: NA
J gene: TRBJ2-5

CDR3 DNA: TGTGCCAGCTCATTTGAGATCCAAGAGACCCAGTACTTC
CDR3 protein: CASSFEIQETQYF
clone size: NA
V gene: TRBV18
D gene: NA
J gene: TRBJ2-5

CDR3 DNA: TGCGCCAGCAGCCAACCCACAGGGGGACACTATGGCTACACCTTC
CDR3 protein: CASSQPTGGHYGYTF
clone size: few
V gene: TRBV4-1
D gene: TRBD1
J gene: TRBJ1-2

CDR3 DNA: TGTGCCAGCATCCCGTTGTGGGGGCTACGGGAGACCCAGTACTTC
CDR3 protein: CASIPLWGLRETQYF
clone size: NA
V gene: TRBV6-4
D gene: NA
J gene: TRBJ2-5

CDR3 DNA: TGTGCCAGTACTAGCGCATCTAGCACAGATACGCAGTATTTT
CDR3 protein: CASTSASSTDTQYF
clone size: NA
V gene: TRBV19
D gene: NA
J gene: TRBJ2-3

CDR3 DNA: TGTGCCAGTAGTGTCCAGACAGGGGATGGCTACACCTTC
CDR3 protein: CASSVQTGDGYTF
clone size: NA
V gene: TRBV19
D gene: TRBD1
J gene: TRBJ1-2

CDR3 DNA: TGTGCCAGCAGCTTACAGCTAGCGGGGGCTCAGTCAGAGACCCAGTACTTC
CDR3 protein: CASSLQLAGAQSETQYF
clone size: NA
V gene: TRBV7-2
D gene: TRBD2
J gene: TRBJ2-5

CDR3 DNA: TGTGCCAGCAGCTTATTCTCCTCTCCGGGACAGGGCAACTTGAACACTGAAGCTTTCTTT
CDR3 protein: CASSLFSSPGQGNLNTEAFF
clone size: NA
V gene: TRBV27
D gene: TRBD1
J gene: TRBJ1-1

CDR3 DNA: TGTGCCAGCAGCTTAGCCGGGGCTAATGAAAAACTGTTTTTT
CDR3 protein: CASSLAGANEKLFF
clone size: NA
V gene: TRBV7-9
D gene: NA
J gene: TRBJ1-4

CDR3 DNA: TGTGCCAGCAGCCCTGGGGCCTATGGCTACACCTTC
CDR3 protein: CASSPGAYGYTF
clone size: NA
V gene: TRBV7-6
D gene: NA
J gene: TRBJ1-2

CDR3 DNA: TGTGCCAGTAGTCTTACACCCTTCGACTTCTCTGGGGCCAACGTCCTGACTTTC
CDR3 protein: CASSLTPFDFSGANVLTF
clone size: NA
V gene: TRBV19
D gene: NA
J gene: TRBJ2-6

CDR3 DNA: TGTGCCAGCAGCTCCGGGACAGGGTCCGGCACCTTC
CDR3 protein: CASSSGTGSGTF
clone size: NA
V gene: TRBV5-4
D gene: TRBD1
J gene: TRBJ1-2

CDR3 DNA: TGCGCCAGCAGCTTGGACCCGGCGGGGGAGCAGTACTTC
CDR3 protein: CASSLDPAGEQYF
clone size: NA
V gene: TRBV5-1
D gene: NA
J gene: TRBJ2-7

CDR3 DNA: TGTGCCAGCAGCGTAACCGGCGGGGGAGGCGGGGAGCTGTTTTTT
CDR3 protein: CASSVTGGGGGELFF
clone size: NA
V gene: TRBV9
D gene: TRBD2
J gene: TRBJ2-2

CDR3 DNA: TGTGCCAGCAGGCGAGCGGGGCCCCGGAATGAGCAGTTCTTC
CDR3 protein: CASRRAGPRNEQFF
clone size: NA
V gene: TRBV6-5
D gene: TRBD2
J gene: TRBJ2-1

CDR3 DNA: TGCACCAGCACCGACGGCAATCAGCCCCAGCATTTT
CDR3 protein: CTSTDGNQPQHF
clone size: NA
V gene: TRBV1
D gene: NA
J gene: TRBJ1-5

CDR3 DNA: TGTGCCAGCAGCTTCGGACAGGGTGACGAGCAGTACTTC
CDR3 protein: CASSFGQGDEQYF
clone size: NA
V gene: TRBV7-2
D gene: TRBD1
J gene: TRBJ2-7

CDR3 DNA: TGTGCCACCAGCCTCGATCGGGGATGGGATGAAAAACTGTTTTTT
CDR3 protein: CATSLDRGWDEKLFF
clone size: NA
V gene: TRBV15
D gene: NA
J gene: TRBJ1-4

CDR3 DNA: TGTGCCAGCAGCTTGACAGGGTACCATGGCTACACCTTC
CDR3 protein: CASSLTGYHGYTF
clone size: NA
V gene: TRBV5-6
D gene: NA
J gene: TRBJ1-2

CDR3 DNA: TGTGCCAGCAGTTTCCAAGTTTATAGCAATCAGCCCCAGCATTTT
CDR3 protein: CASSFQVYSNQPQHF
clone size: NA
V gene: TRBV28
D gene: NA
J gene: TRBJ1-5

CDR3 DNA: TGTGCCAGTAGTGTCGACCGGGACGGAAATGAAGCTTTCTTT
CDR3 protein: CASSVDRDGNEAFF
clone size: NA
V gene: TRBV19
D gene: NA
J gene: TRBJ1-1

CDR3 DNA: TGTGCCAGCAGCTTAAGATACACCGGGGAGCTGTTTTTT
CDR3 protein: CASSLRYTGELFF
clone size: NA
V gene: TRBV7-2
D gene: NA
J gene: TRBJ2-2

CDR3 DNA: TGTGCCAGCAGCCGAAGAGGCGGTACTAGCACAGATACGCAGTATTTT
CDR3 protein: CASSRRGGTSTDTQYF
clone size: NA
V gene: TRBV7-8
D gene: NA
J gene: TRBJ2-3

CDR3 DNA: TGTGCCTGCGAGGCGGGAGGCTCGACCTACGAGCAGTACTTC
CDR3 protein: CACEAGGSTYEQYF
clone size: NA
V gene: TRBV30
D gene: TRBD2
J gene: TRBJ2-7

CDR3 DNA: TGTGCCAGCGGAGGGACAGGGCAAGAGACCCAGTACTTC
CDR3 protein: CASGGTGQETQYF
clone size: NA
V gene: TRBV2
D gene: TRBD1
J gene: TRBJ2-5

CDR3 DNA: TGTGCCAGCAGCTACCCTGGATCAGATACGCAGTATTTT
CDR3 protein: CASSYPGSDTQYF
clone size: NA
V gene: TRBV7-2
D gene: NA
J gene: TRBJ2-3

CDR3 DNA: TGTGCCAGCAGCCTGGGACTAGCGGGGATCGTGGGGGAGCTGTTTTTT
CDR3 protein: CASSLGLAGIVGELFF
clone size: NA
V gene: TRBV28
D gene: TRBD2
J gene: TRBJ2-2

CDR3 DNA: TGTGCCAGCAGCAACGGGCGCCAGTCTAAAGAGACCCAGTACTTC
CDR3 protein: CASSNGRQSKETQYF
clone size: NA
V gene: TRBV21-1
D gene: NA
J gene: TRBJ2-5

CDR3 DNA: TGCGCCAGCAGCCAAGATGGTGGTGGATACTATGGCTACACCTTC
CDR3 protein: CASSQDGGGYYGYTF
clone size: NA
V gene: TRBV4-3
D gene: NA
J gene: TRBJ1-2

CDR3 DNA: TGTGCCAGCAGCGTAACTAGCGGGCCCCAAGAGACCCAGTACTTC
CDR3 protein: CASSVTSGPQETQYF
clone size: NA
V gene: TRBV11-2
D gene: TRBD2
J gene: TRBJ2-5

CDR3 DNA: TGTGCCAGCAGTTCGGGCCCCTCGCCGAACTATGGCTACACCTTC
CDR3 protein: CASSSGPSPNYGYTF
clone size: NA
V gene: TRBV28
D gene: NA
J gene: TRBJ1-2

CDR3 DNA: TGTGCCAGCAGTTCCCCGGGGACAGGGCCCAATCAGCCCCAGCATTTT
CDR3 protein: CASSSPGTGPNQPQHF
clone size: once
V gene: TRBV28
D gene: TRBD1
J gene: TRBJ1-5

CDR3 DNA: TGTGCCAGCAAAACGGGCAGGGCGACTGGGGCCAACGTCCTGACTTTC
CDR3 protein: CASKTGRATGANVLTF
clone size: once
V gene: TRBV5-5
D gene: NA
J gene: TRBJ2-6

CDR3 DNA: TGTGCCAGCAGCACACTAGCGACGTCTACGCAGCAGTACTTC
CDR3 protein: CASSTLATSTQQYF
clone size: NA
V gene: TRBV7-2
D gene: TRBD2
J gene: TRBJ2-7

CDR3 DNA: TGTGCCAGCAGCGGCCAGGACACCGGGGAGCTGTTTTTT
CDR3 protein: CASSGQDTGELFF
clone size: NA
V gene: TRBV11-2
D gene: NA
J gene: TRBJ2-2

CDR3 DNA: TGTGCCAGCAGTTCTACGGGGAGCGAGACCCAGTACTTC
CDR3 protein: CASSSTGSETQYF
clone size: NA
V gene: TRBV6-5
D gene: NA
J gene: TRBJ2-5

CDR3 DNA: TGTGCCAGCAGCTTAGTGTACAGGTCGAACACTGAAGCTTTCTTT
CDR3 protein: CASSLVYRSNTEAFF
clone size: NA
V gene: TRBV7-2
D gene: NA
J gene: TRBJ1-1

CDR3 DNA: TGCGCCAGCAGCTTCGTAGCGGGAGTCCGAGAGACCCAGTACTTC
CDR3 protein: CASSFVAGVRETQYF
clone size: NA
V gene: TRBV5-1
D gene: TRBD2
J gene: TRBJ2-5